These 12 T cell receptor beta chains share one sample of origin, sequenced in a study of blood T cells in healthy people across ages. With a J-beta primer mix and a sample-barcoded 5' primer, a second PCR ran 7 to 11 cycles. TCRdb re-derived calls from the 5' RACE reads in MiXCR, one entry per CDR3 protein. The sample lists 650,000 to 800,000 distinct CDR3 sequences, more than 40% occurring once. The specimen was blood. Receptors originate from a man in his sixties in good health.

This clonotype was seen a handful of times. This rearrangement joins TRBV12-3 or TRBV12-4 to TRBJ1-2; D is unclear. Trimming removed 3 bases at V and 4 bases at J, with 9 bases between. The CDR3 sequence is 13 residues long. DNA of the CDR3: TGTGCCAGCAGTTTTGGGGATATCTATGGCTACACCTTC. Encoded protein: CASSFGDIYGYTF.

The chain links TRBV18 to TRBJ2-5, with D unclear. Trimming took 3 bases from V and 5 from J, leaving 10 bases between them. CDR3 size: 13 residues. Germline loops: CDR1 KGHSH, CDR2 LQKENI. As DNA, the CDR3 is TGTGCCAGCTCACCCTTCAGCCTGGAGACCCAGTACTTC. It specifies CASSPFSLETQYF.

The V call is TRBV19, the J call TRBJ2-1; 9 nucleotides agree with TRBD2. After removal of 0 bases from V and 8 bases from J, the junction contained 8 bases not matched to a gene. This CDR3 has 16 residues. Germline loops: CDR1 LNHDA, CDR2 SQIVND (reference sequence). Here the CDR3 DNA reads TGTGCCAGTAGTATAGATCTGGCGGGGGGGCTCGATGAGCAGTTCTTC. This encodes CASSIDLAGGLDEQFF.

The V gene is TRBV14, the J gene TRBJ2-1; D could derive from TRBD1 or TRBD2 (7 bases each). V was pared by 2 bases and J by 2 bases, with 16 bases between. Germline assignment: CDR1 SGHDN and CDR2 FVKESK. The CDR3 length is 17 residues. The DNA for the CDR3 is TGTGCCAGCAGCCAAACCAGGGGGGGACAAACCTACAATGAGCAGTTCTTC. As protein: CASSQTRGGQTYNEQFF.

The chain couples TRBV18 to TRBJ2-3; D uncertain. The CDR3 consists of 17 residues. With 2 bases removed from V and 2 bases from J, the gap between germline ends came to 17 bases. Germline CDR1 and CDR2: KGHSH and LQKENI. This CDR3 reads CASSPLGSPYSTDTQYF. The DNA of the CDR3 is TGTGCCAGCTCACCATTGGGGTCCCCATATTCCACAGATACGCAGTATTTT.

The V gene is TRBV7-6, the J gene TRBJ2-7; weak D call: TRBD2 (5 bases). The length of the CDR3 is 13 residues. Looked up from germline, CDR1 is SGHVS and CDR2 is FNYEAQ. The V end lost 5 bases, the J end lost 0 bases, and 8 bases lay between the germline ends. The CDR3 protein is CASSPGDSYEQYF. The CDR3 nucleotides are TGTGCCAGCAGCCCCGGGGACTCCTACGAGCAGTACTTC.

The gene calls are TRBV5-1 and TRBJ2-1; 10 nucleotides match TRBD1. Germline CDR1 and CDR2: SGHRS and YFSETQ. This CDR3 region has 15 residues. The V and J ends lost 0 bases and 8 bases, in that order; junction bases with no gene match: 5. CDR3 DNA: TGCGCCAGCAGCTTGGTCGGGACAGGGGTGGATGAGCAGTTCTTC. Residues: CASSLVGTGVDEQFF.

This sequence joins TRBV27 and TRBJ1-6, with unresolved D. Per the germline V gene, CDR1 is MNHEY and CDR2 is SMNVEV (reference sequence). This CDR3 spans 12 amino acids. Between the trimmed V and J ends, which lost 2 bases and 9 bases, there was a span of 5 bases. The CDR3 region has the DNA TGTGCCAGCAGTTTAAGGAGTTCACCCCTCCACTTT. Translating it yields CASSLRSSPLHF.

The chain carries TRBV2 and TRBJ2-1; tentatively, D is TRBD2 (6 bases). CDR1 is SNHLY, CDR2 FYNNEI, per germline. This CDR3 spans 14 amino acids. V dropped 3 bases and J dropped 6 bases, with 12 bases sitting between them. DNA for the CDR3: TGTGCCAGCAGTGAGATGGAGACTAGCAATGAGCAGTTCTTC. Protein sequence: CASSEMETSNEQFF.

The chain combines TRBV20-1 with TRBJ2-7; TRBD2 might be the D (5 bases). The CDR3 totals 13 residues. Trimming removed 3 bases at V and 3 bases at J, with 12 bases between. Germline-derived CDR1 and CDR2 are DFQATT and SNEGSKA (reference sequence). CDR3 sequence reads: CSASWGADYEQYF. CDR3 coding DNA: TGCAGTGCTAGCTGGGGAGCAGACTACGAGCAGTACTTC.

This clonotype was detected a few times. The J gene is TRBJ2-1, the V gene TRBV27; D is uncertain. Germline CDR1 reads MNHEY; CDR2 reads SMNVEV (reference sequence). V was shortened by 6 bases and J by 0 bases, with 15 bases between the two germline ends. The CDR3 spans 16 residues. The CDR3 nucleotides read TGTGCCAGCAGCTCGCCGACGGATAGCTCCTACAATGAGCAGTTCTTC. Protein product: CASSSPTDSSYNEQFF.

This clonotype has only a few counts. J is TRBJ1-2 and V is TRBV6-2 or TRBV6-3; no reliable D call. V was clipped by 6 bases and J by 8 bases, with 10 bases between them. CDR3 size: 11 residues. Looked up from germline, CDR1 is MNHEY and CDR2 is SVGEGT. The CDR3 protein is CASRDTLGYTF. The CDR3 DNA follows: TGTGCCAGCAGAGACACGTTGGGCTACACCTTC.